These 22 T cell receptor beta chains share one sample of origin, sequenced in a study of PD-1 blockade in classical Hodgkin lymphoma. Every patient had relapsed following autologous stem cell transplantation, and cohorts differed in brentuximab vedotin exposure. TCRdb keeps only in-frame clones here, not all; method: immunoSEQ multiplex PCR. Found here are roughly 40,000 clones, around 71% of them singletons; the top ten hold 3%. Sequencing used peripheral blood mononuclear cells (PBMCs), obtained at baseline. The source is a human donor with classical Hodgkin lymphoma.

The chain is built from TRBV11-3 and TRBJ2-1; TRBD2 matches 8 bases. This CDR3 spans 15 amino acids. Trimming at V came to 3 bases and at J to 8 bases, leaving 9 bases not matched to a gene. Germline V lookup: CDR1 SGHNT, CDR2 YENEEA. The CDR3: CASSFSGNQGDEQFF. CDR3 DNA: TGTGCCAGCAGCTTTAGCGGGAATCAGGGCGATGAGCAGTTCTTC. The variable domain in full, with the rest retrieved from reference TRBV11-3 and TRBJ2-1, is EAGVVQSPRYKIIEKKQPVAFWCNPISGHNTLYWYLQNLGQGPELLIRYENEEAVDDSQLPKDRFSAERLKGVDSTLKIQPAELGDSAVYLCASSFSGNQGDEQFFGPGTRLTVL.

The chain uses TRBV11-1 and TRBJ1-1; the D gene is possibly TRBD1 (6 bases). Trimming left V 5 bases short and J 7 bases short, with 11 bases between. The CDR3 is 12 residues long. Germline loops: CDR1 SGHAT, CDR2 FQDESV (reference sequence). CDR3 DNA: TGTGCCAGCAGCCACGACAGGCTTGAAGCTTTCTTT. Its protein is CASSHDRLEAFF. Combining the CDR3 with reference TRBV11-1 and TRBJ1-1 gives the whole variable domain EAEVAQSPRYKITEKSQAVAFWCDPISGHATLYWYRQILGQGPELLVQFQDESVVDDSQLPKDRFSAERLKGVDSTLKIQPAELGDSAMYLCASSHDRLEAFFGQGTRLTVV.

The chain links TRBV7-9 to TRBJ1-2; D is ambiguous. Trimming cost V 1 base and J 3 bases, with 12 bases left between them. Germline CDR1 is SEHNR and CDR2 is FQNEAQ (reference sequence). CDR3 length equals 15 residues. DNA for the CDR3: TGTGCCAGCAGCTTAGATACAAAGAAGTACTATGGCTACACCTTC. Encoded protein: CASSLDTKKYYGYTF.

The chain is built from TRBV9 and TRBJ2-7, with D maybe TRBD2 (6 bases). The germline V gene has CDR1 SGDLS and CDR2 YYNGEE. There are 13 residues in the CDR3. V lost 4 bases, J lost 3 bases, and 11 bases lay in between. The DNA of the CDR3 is TGTGCCAGCAGCTTGGGACTTAACTACGAGCAGTACTTC. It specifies CASSLGLNYEQYF.

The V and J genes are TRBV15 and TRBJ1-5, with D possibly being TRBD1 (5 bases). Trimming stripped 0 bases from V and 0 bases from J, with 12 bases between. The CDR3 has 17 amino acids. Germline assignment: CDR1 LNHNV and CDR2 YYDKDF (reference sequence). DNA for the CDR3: TGTGCCACCAGCAGAGAAAGGGCAGGGCATAGCAATCAGCCCCAGCATTTT. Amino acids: CATSRERAGHSNQPQHF.

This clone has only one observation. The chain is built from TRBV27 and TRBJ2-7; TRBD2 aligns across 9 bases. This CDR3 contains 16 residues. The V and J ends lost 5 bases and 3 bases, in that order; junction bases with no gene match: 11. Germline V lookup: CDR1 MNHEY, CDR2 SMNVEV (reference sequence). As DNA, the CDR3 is TGTGCCAGCAGTCTTTTTGCCGGGACTAGCAGCTACGAGCAGTACTTC. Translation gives CASSLFAGTSSYEQYF.

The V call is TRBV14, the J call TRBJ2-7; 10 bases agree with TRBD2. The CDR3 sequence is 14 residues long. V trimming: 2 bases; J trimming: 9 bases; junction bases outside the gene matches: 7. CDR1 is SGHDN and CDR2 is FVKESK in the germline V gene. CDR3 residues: CASSQRLAGEGQYF. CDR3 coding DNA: TGTGCCAGCAGCCAACGCCTAGCGGGAGAAGGGCAGTACTTC.

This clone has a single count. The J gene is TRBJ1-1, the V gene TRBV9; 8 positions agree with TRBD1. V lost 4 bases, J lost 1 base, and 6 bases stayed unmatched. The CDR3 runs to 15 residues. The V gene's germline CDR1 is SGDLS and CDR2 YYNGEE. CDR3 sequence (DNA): TGTGCCAGCAGCCCGTGGACAGGGACGAACACTGAAGCTTTCTTT. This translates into CASSPWTGTNTEAFF.

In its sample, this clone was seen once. CDR3 amino acids: CASSQDMGEGSYNEQFF. In DNA form, the CDR3 reads TGCGCCAGCAGCCAAGATATGGGAGAGGGCTCCTACAATGAGCAGTTCTTC. The chain recombines TRBV4-1 with TRBJ2-1, with a possible D match to TRBD2 (5 bases). Germline lookup yields CDR1 MGHRA and CDR2 YSYEKL. This CDR3 region has 17 residues. Trimming stripped 0 bases from V and 0 bases from J, with 12 bases between.

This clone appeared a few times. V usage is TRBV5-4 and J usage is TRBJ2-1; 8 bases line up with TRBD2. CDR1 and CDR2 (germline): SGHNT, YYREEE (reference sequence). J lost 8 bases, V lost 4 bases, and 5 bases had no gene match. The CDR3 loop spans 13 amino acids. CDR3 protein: CASSQGTSDEQFF. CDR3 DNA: TGTGCCAGCAGCCAGGGGACTAGTGATGAGCAGTTCTTC.

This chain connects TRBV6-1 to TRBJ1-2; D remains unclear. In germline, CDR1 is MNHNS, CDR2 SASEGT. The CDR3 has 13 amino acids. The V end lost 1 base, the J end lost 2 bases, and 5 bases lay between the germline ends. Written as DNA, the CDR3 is TGTGCCAGCAGTGAAGTGCGGAACTATGGCTACACCTTC. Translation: CASSEVRNYGYTF.

The CDR3 protein is CASSSHTGSTEAFF. CDR3 DNA sequence: TGTGCCAGTAGTAGTCATACAGGGTCCACTGAAGCTTTCTTT. The chain links TRBV19 to TRBJ1-1; a possible D gene is TRBD1 (6 bases). CDR1 is LNHDA and CDR2 is SQIVND in the germline V gene (reference sequence). CDR3 length: 14 amino acids. V lost 4 bases to trimming and J lost 4 bases, with 13 bases between them.

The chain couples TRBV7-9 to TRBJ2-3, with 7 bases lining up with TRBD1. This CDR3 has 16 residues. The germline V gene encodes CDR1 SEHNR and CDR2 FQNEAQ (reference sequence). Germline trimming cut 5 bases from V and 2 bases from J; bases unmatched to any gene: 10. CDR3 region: CASSRSDRVNTDTQYF. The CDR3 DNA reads TGTGCCAGCAGCCGCAGCGACAGGGTTAACACAGATACGCAGTATTTT. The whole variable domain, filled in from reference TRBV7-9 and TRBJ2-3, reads DTGVSQNPRHKITKRGQNVTFRCDPISEHNRLYWYRQTLGQGPEFLTYFQNEAQLEKSRLLSDRFSAERPKGSFSTLEIQRTEQGDSAMYLCASSRSDRVNTDTQYFGPGTRLTVL.

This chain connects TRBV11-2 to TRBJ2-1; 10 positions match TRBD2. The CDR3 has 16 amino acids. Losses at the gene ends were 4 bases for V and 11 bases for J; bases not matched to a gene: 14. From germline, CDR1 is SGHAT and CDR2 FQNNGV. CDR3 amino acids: CASSYVRVGLANKQFF. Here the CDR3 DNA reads TGTGCCAGCAGCTACGTTAGGGTGGGACTAGCGAACAAGCAGTTCTTC.

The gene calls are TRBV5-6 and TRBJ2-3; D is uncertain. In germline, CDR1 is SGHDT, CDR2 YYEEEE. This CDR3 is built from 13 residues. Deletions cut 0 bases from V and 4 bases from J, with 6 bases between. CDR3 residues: CASSLAGPDTQYF. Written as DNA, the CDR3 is TGTGCCAGCAGCTTGGCAGGTCCAGATACGCAGTATTTT.

CDR3 DNA: TGCGCCAGCAGCCGTAGCGGGGAAATCACCGGGGAGCTGTTTTTT. This gives the protein CASSRSGEITGELFF. The J gene is TRBJ2-2, the V gene TRBV4-3; 8 positions match TRBD2. This CDR3 spans 15 amino acids. V shed 4 bases, J shed 4 bases, and the junction held 5 bases outside the gene matches. Germline lookup yields CDR1 LGHNA and CDR2 YSLEER.

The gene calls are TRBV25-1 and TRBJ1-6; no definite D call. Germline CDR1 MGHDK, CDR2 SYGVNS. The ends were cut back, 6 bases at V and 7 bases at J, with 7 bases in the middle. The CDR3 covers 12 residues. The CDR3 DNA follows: TGTGCCAGCAGAGACCCGAATTCACCCCTCCACTTT. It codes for CASRDPNSPLHF.

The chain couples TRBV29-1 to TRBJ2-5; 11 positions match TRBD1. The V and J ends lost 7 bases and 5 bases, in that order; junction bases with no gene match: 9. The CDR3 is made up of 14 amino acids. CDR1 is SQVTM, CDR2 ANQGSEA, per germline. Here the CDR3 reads CSAERTGGLETQYF. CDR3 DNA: TGCAGCGCCGAAAGGACAGGGGGCCTGGAGACCCAGTACTTC.

The CDR3 sequence is CASSFVGQPGQPQHF. CDR3 coding DNA: TGTGCCAGCAGCTTCGTTGGACAGCCCGGACAGCCCCAGCATTTT. The chain carries TRBV7-2 and TRBJ1-5, with D maybe TRBD1 (6 bases). The CDR3 runs to 15 residues. CDR1 is SGHTA, CDR2 FQGNSA, per germline. V gave up 3 bases and J gave up 7 bases, with 16 bases separating them. Looking up the rest from reference TRBV7-2 and TRBJ1-5 gives the full variable domain: GAGVSQSPSNKVTEKGKDVELRCDPISGHTALYWYRQSLGQGLEFLIYFQGNSAPDKSGLPSDRFSAERTGGSVSTLTIQRTQQEDSAVYLCASSFVGQPGQPQHFGDGTRLSIL.

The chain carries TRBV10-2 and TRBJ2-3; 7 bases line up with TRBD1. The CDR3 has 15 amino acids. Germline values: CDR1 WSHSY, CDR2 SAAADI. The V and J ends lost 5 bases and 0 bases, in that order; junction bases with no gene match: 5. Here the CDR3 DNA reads TGCGCCAGCAGTTTCGGGACAGAGAGCACAGATACGCAGTATTTT. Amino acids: CASSFGTESTDTQYF.

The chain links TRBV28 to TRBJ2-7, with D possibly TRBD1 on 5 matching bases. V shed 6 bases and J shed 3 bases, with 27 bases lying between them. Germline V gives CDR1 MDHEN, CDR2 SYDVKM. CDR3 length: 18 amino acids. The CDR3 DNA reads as TGTGCCAGCAGGCCTCTCTTTATAGGACAACTGCCGAGCTACGAGCAGTACTTC. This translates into CASRPLFIGQLPSYEQYF.

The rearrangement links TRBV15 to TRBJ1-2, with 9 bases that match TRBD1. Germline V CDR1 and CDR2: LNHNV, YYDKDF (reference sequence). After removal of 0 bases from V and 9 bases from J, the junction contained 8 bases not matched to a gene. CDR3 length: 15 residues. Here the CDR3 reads CATSRDRGTGRSYTF. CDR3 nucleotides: TGTGCCACCAGCAGAGATAGAGGGACAGGGAGAAGCTACACCTTC.